This TCR beta chain is from a study of T cell responses to AZD1222 COVID-19 vaccine. Background on the study: Doses given second, at about 4 or about 12 weeks, were pooled.

Study results and limitations: CD4 TCRs covered the whole spike, strongest at regions 160-218 and 743-854. Two AZD1222 doses significantly raised spike-specific TCR breadth and depth over controls.

This CDR3 is 14 amino acids long. Looked up from germline, CDR1 is SGHTA and CDR2 is FQGNSA. V lost 4 bases and J 5 bases, leaving 14 bases between the germline ends. As concerns this clone: Its cognate antigen is unknown.

The assay was immunoSEQ multiplex PCR, and TCRdb's table has in-frame clones only and misses some. The sample carries some 50,000 clones, about 81% recorded once. The sequenced sample was peripheral blood, obtained on day 0 of AZD1222 vaccination. V gene TRBV7-2 combines with J gene TRBJ2-5; unclear D gene. The TCR was taken from an adult in good health. The CDR3 protein is CASSSVLTRETQYF. DNA for the CDR3: TGTGCCAGCAGCTCCGTCCTAACCAGGGAGACCCAGTACTTC.